This TCR beta chain comes out of a study of graft-versus-host responses after intestinal transplantation. Turning to the study itself: Multivisceral, liver-intestinal, or isolated intestinal grafts went to recipients.

CDR1 and CDR2 from the germline V gene are MNHEY and SVGAGI. The V and J ends lost 6 bases and 3 bases respectively, with 11 bases between them. This CDR3 is 13 amino acids long. The repertoire was sequenced with immunoSEQ multiplex PCR; TCRdb's copy has only in-frame clones and lacks some. The table shows around 3,800 clones, with roughly 21% occurring only once. The reaction was completed, and proliferating CFSE-low CD3+CD4+ and CD3+CD8+ responders were then sorted. The sequencing here drew on alloreactive CD4+ T cells from a mixed lymphocyte reaction culture, taken before transplantation. Subset meaning: CFSE-low proliferating T cells sorted from roughly six-day pre-transplant mixed lymphocyte reaction (GvH or HvG direction). The chain has TRBV6-5 and TRBJ1-2; a possible D gene is TRBD1 (6 bases). The receptor was derived from a human patient who was an organ donor for intestinal transplantation. CDR3 bases: TGTGCCAGCAGCCTTGGGGGCTACTATGGCTACACCTTC. This gives the protein CASSLGGYYGYTF.